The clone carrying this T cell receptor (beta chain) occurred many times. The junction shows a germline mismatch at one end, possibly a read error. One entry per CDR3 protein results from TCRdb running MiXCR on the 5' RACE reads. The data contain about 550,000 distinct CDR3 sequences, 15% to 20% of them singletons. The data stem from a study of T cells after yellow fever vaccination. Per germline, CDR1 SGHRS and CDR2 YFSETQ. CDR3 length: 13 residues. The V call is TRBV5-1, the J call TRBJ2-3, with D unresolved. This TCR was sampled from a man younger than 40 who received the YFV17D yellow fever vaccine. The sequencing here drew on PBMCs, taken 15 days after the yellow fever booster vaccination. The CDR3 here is CASSFPGTDTQYF. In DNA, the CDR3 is TGTGCCAGCAGCTTCCCAGGCACAGATACGCAGTATTTT.